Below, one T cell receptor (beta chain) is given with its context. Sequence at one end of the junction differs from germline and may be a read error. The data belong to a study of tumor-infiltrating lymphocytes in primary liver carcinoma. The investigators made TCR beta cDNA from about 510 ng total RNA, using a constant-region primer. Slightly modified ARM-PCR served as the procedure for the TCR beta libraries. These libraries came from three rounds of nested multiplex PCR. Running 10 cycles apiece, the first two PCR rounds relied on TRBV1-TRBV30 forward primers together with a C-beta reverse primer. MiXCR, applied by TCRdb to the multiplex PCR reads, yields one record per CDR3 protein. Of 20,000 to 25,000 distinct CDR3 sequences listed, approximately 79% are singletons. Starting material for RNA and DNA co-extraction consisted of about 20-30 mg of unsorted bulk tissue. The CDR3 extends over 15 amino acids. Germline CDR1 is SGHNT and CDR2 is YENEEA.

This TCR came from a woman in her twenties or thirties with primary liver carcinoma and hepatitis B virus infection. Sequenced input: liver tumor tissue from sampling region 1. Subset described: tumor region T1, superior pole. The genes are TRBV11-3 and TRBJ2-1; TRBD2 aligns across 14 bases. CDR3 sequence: CGSIRLAGGAYEQFF. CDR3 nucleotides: TGTGGCAGCATCCGACTAGCGGGGGGGGCGTATGAGCAATTCTTC.